One sample yielded the 20 T cell receptor beta chains listed below, sequenced in a study of blood T cell repertoires in COVID-19. The protocol was immunoSEQ multiplex PCR, while the TCRdb copy is restricted to in-frame clones and leaves out a portion. The repertoire holds around 180,000 clones, with over 75% as singletons. The material sequenced was peripheral blood. These receptors were obtained from a man of 80 years or more with COVID-19, enrolled during active disease.

The chain combines TRBV11-2 with TRBJ2-1; 10 positions agree with TRBD2. J gave up 8 bases and V 5 bases, and 9 bases lay outside the gene matches. This CDR3 is built from 15 residues. Germline V CDR1 and CDR2: SGHAT, FQNNGV. Here the CDR3 reads CASSVLAGASDEQFF. The CDR3 DNA is TGTGCCAGCAGCGTCCTAGCGGGGGCTAGCGATGAGCAGTTCTTC.

The rearrangement links TRBV11-3 to TRBJ2-5, with D possibly being TRBD2 (5 bases). Trimming stripped 5 bases from V and 5 bases from J, with 12 bases between. The V gene's germline CDR1 is SGHNT and CDR2 YENEEA. The CDR3 runs 13 residues. The CDR3 bases are TGTGCCAGCAGCATTGGGGAGTGGGAGACCCAGTACTTC. Translation gives CASSIGEWETQYF.

CDR3 residues: CASSLLAGGHHEQFF. CDR3 DNA sequence: TGTGCCAGCAGCTTGCTCGCGGGGGGCCACCATGAGCAGTTCTTC. The chain is built from TRBV5-4 and TRBJ2-1; 8 bases line up with TRBD2. Looked up from germline, CDR1 is SGHNT and CDR2 is YYREEE (reference sequence). The length of the CDR3 is 15 residues. V lost 1 base and J lost 8; bases outside the gene matches: 8.

This chain uses TRBV6-5 with TRBJ2-1, with TRBD1 identical over 7 bases. The CDR3 has 14 amino acids. The germline CDR1 and CDR2 sequences are MNHEY and SVGAGI. V gave up 2 bases and J gave up 7 bases; unmatched junction bases: 5. The DNA of the CDR3 is TGTGCCAGCAGTTACAGGGGGCGCGTTAATGAGCAGTTCTTC. Encoded protein: CASSYRGRVNEQFF.

This chain connects TRBV5-5 to TRBJ2-1; 8 nucleotides agree with TRBD1. The trim removed 4 bases at V and 1 base at J, leaving 4 bases unmatched. The germline V gene has CDR1 SGHKS and CDR2 YYEKEE (reference sequence). CDR3 length: 15 residues. The CDR3 nucleotides are TGTGCCAGCAGCGAAGGACAGGGTTCCTACAATGAGCAGTTCTTC. It specifies CASSEGQGSYNEQFF.

V gene TRBV7-2 combines with J gene TRBJ1-1; 10 nucleotides align to TRBD1. CDR3 length: 15 residues. CDR1 is SGHTA and CDR2 is FQGNSA in the germline V gene. V lost 2 bases, J lost 1 base, and 1 base stayed unmatched. The CDR3 sequence is CASSLWTGGNTEAFF. DNA of the CDR3: TGTGCCAGCAGCTTATGGACAGGGGGGAACACTGAAGCTTTCTTT.

The chain carries TRBV2 and TRBJ1-5, with 7 positions matching TRBD1. Germline V lookup: CDR1 SNHLY, CDR2 FYNNEI. This CDR3 has 13 residues. J was trimmed by 6 bases and V by 7 bases; bases with no gene match: 6. CDR3 nucleotides: TGTGCCAGCACCCTTTGGGACAGTCAGCCCCAGCATTTT. Protein sequence: CASTLWDSQPQHF.

Of note for this clone: One end of the junction does not line up with germline, which may come from a read error. This sequence joins TRBV7-2 and TRBJ2-1; the match to TRBD2 covers 8 bases. The CDR3 covers 13 residues. Looked up from germline, CDR1 is SGHTA and CDR2 is FQGNSA. The CDR3 nucleotides are TGTGCCAGCAGGCGGGGGGCCAGCAATGGGCAGTTCTTC. It encodes CASRRGASNGQFF.

This chain joins TRBV12-3 or TRBV12-4 and TRBJ1-1; 7 nucleotides agree with TRBD1. CDR3 length: 13 amino acids. J lost 4 bases, V lost 5 bases, and 4 bases had no gene match. The CDR3 bases are TGTGCCAGCAGTCTCCCAGGGGGCACTGAAGCTTTCTTT. Its translation: CASSLPGGTEAFF.

In this sample, this clone is medium-sized. The rearrangement links TRBV4-1 to TRBJ1-2; D possibly corresponds to TRBD1 (5 bases). Trimming removed 4 bases at V and 4 bases at J, with 16 bases between. CDR3 length equals 15 residues. The germline V gene has CDR1 MGHRA and CDR2 YSYEKL. Written as DNA, the CDR3 is TGCGCCAGCAGCCCGCGGGAAGGGGCACTCTATGGCTACACCTTC. Translating it yields CASSPREGALYGYTF.

V gene TRBV6-1 combines with J gene TRBJ2-1, with D possibly TRBD1 on 6 matching bases. Germline CDR1 reads MNHNS; CDR2 reads SASEGT. The CDR3 is 15 residues long. V was shortened by 2 bases and J by 3 bases, with 11 bases between the two germline ends. CDR3 bases: TGTGCCAGCAGTGAACAACAGGGCTACTACAATGAGCAGTTCTTC. Its protein product is CASSEQQGYYNEQFF.

This clone has just a few counts. V is TRBV19 and J is TRBJ1-1, with no clear D. CDR1 LNHDA and CDR2 SQIVND come from the germline V gene (reference sequence). This CDR3 contains 15 residues. The V and J ends lost 7 bases and 0 bases respectively, with 15 bases between them. In DNA form, the CDR3 reads TGTGCCAGTACAGGCGGAGGAAAAATGAACACTGAAGCTTTCTTT. Translation: CASTGGGKMNTEAFF. The whole variable domain, remainder taken from reference TRBV19 and TRBJ1-1, is DGGITQSPKYLFRKEGQNVTLSCEQNLNHDAMYWYRQDPGQGLRLIYYSQIVNDFQKGDIAEGYSVSREKKESFPLTVTSAQKNPTAFYLCASTGGGKMNTEAFFGQGTRLTVV.

This chain connects TRBV13 to TRBJ2-7; 8 bases fit TRBD2. The CDR3 sequence is 14 residues long. Germline V gene sequence: CDR1 PRHDT, CDR2 FYEKMQ (reference sequence). V dropped 2 bases and J dropped 5; count of bases not matched to a gene: 5. CDR3 region: CASSLFGGAHEQYF. Written as DNA, the CDR3 is TGTGCCAGCAGCTTATTCGGGGGGGCCCACGAGCAGTACTTC.

This rearrangement joins TRBV19 to TRBJ2-3; 9 nucleotides match TRBD1. Germline values: CDR1 LNHDA, CDR2 SQIVND (reference sequence). V shed 6 bases and J 6 bases; nucleotides not matched to a gene: 4. CDR3 size: 13 residues. The CDR3 DNA follows: TGTGCCAGTAGCACGGACAGGGGTGATACGCAGTATTTT. This gives the protein CASSTDRGDTQYF.

The genes are TRBV10-3 and TRBJ1-2; no definite D call. The CDR3 length is 11 residues. The ends were cut back, 8 bases at V and 4 bases at J, with 8 bases in the middle. From germline, CDR1 is ENHRY and CDR2 SYGVKD. The CDR3 DNA sequence: TGTGCCATCGATAGCGGCTATGGCTACACCTTC. Encoded protein: CAIDSGYGYTF.

The chain couples TRBV18 to TRBJ1-6; tentative D call: TRBD1 (5 bases). V shed 5 bases and J shed 7 bases, with 9 bases lying between them. Germline loops: CDR1 KGHSH, CDR2 LQKENI. This CDR3 comprises 13 residues. CDR3 protein: CASSDSPNSPLHF. CDR3 nucleotides: TGTGCCAGCTCAGACAGTCCGAATTCACCCCTCCACTTT. Supplemented by reference TRBV18 and TRBJ1-6, the full variable domain reads NAGVMQNPRHLVRRRGQEARLRCSPMKGHSHVYWYRQLPEEGLKFMVYLQKENIIDESGMPKERFSAEFPKEGPSILRIQQVVRGDSAAYFCASSDSPNSPLHFGNGTRLTVT.

This clone was detected once. The chain joins TRBV3-1 (or the pseudogene TRBV3-2) to TRBJ2-3; D perhaps matches TRBD2 (7 bases). V was cut by 4 bases and J by 0 bases, with 14 bases left in between. Germline CDR1 LGHDT, CDR2 YNNKEL (reference sequence). CDR3 length equals 16 residues. CDR3 in DNA: TGTGCCAGCAGCCGCACTTGGGGGGGCAGCACAGATACGCAGTATTTT. Amino acid sequence: CASSRTWGGSTDTQYF.

This clone was seen a single time. This chain joins TRBV7-3 and TRBJ1-6; 7 bases fit TRBD1. The CDR3 length is 15 residues. After removal of 2 bases from V and 5 bases from J, the junction contained 3 bases not matched to a gene. Germline V lookup: CDR1 SGHTA, CDR2 FQGTGA. CDR3 coding DNA: TGTGCCAGCAGCTTAGTTGGGACAGATAATTCACCCCTCCACTTT. This gives the protein CASSLVGTDNSPLHF. The whole variable domain, filled in from reference TRBV7-3 and TRBJ1-6, reads GAGVSQTPSNKVTEKGKYVELRCDPISGHTALYWYRQSLGQGPEFLIYFQGTGAADDSGLPNDRFFAVRPEGSVSTLKIQRTERGDSAVYLCASSLVGTDNSPLHFGNGTRLTVT.

This clone was seen only once. The chain uses TRBV6-6 and TRBJ1-1; 9 bases are a match to TRBD1. CDR3 size: 13 residues. CDR1 and CDR2 from the germline V gene are MNHNY and SVGAGI (reference sequence). The ends lost 6 bases at V and 11 bases at J; junction bases unmatched: 10. The CDR3 sequence is CASRVDRGFAAFF. CDR3 in DNA: TGTGCCAGCAGAGTGGACAGGGGTTTTGCGGCTTTCTTT.

The CDR3 DNA follows: TGTGCCATCAGTGCGCCCGGGGACAGGGGGCAGGATGGCTACACCTTC. Protein: CAISAPGDRGQDGYTF. The chain has TRBV10-3 and TRBJ1-2, with TRBD1 identical over 12 bases. Germline CDR1 reads ENHRY; CDR2 reads SYGVKD. CDR3 length equals 16 residues. The ends lost 4 bases at V and 6 bases at J; junction bases unmatched: 9.